What follows describes a single T cell receptor (beta chain). Other DNA sequences in this specimen translate into the identical CDR3. Original processing methods: Reference gene primer amplification gave nucleated cell count estimates. Here immunoSEQ multiplex PCR was the method, and the copy in TCRdb shows in-frame clones only, minus some. The V and J calls and clone size come from that table; D and trimming were worked out from the DNA. The repertoire includes about 93,000 clones, approximately 80% of them detected once, and roughly 15% sits in the top ten. This CDR3 contains 14 residues. Trimming cost V 4 bases and J 4 bases, with 11 bases left between them. Looked up from germline, CDR1 is LGHDT and CDR2 is YNNKEL (reference sequence). These data come from a study of blood T cell repertoires in COVID-19. For the study at large: COVID-19 samples collected from the United States, Italy and Spain covered acute and convalescent phases. In each case, the material was cDNA or gDNA derived from T cells, B-cell-depleted T cells, or PBMCs.

J is TRBJ1-5 and V is TRBV3-1 (or the pseudogene TRBV3-2); D unresolved. Sequencing input: peripheral blood. The source is a human donor in a cohort sampled during active COVID-19. DNA for the CDR3: TGTGCCAGCAGCCGAGGGAGGGAAAATCAGCCCCAGCATTTT. The encoded protein is CASSRGRENQPQHF.